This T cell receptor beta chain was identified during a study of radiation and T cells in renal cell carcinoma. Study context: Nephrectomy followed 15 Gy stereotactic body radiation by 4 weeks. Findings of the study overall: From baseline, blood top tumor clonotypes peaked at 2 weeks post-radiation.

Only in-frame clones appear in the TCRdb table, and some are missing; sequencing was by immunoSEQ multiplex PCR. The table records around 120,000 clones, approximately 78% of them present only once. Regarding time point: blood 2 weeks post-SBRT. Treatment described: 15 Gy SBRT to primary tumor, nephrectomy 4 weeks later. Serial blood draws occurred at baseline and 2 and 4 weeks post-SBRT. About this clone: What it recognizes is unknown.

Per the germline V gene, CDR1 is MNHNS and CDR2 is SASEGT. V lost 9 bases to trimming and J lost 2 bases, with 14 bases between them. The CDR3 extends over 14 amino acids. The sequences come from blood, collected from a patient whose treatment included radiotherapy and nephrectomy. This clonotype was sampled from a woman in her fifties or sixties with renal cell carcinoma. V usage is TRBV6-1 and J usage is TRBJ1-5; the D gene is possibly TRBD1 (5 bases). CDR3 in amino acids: CASGTERGNQPQHF. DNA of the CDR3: TGTGCCAGTGGGACGGAAAGAGGCAATCAGCCCCAGCATTTT.